The 27 T cell receptor beta chains presented below share a single source sample, sequenced in a study of vaccination and CD4 T cells after COVID-19. Antigens of these TCRs are unknown. Researchers used the Oncomine TCR Beta short-read assay to sequence DNA from cultured CD4+ T cells. A single record per CDR3 protein comes from TCRdb applying MiXCR to the PCR reads. Of about 13,000 distinct CDR3 sequences in the sample, around 62% were seen once. The treatment denotes: roughly 10-day PBMC culture with coronavirus spike peptide pools or control peptides (ViraFEST assay). Sequencing was performed on CD4+ T cells from blood, cultured in vitro. These receptor sequences come from a human donor who had recovered from COVID-19.

J is TRBJ2-2 and V is TRBV20-1, with no clear D. V was trimmed by 7 bases and J by 2 bases, leaving 2 bases between them. Germline CDR1 and CDR2: DFQATT and SNEGSKA (reference sequence). CDR3 size: 10 residues. DNA for the CDR3: TGCAGTGAAAACACCGGGGAGCTGTTTTTT. It codes for CSENTGELFF.

The rearrangement uses TRBV19 and TRBJ1-2; 8 nucleotides match TRBD1. The CDR3 consists of 16 residues. Trimming removed 5 bases from V and 4 bases from J; junction bases left unmatched: 12. In germline, CDR1 is LNHDA, CDR2 SQIVND (reference sequence). CDR3 sequence: CASSPISGTGGYGYTF. The CDR3 region has the DNA TGTGCCAGTAGTCCGATCTCCGGGACAGGTGGCTATGGCTACACCTTC.

This chain links TRBV20-1 with TRBJ1-6; 9 bases agree with TRBD1. The trim removed 3 bases at V and 9 bases at J, leaving 6 bases unmatched. CDR1 DFQATT and CDR2 SNEGSKA come from the germline V gene (reference sequence). The CDR3 contains 14 residues. Here the CDR3 DNA reads TGCAGTGCTAGCTCCGGGACAGGGTTTTCACCCCTCCACTTT. Amino acids: CSASSGTGFSPLHF.

Of note for this clonotype: At one boundary the junction diverges from the germline segment, which might be a read error. This chain joins TRBV10-2 and TRBJ2-7; TRBD2 agrees at 10 bases. CDR3 size: 14 residues. From germline, CDR1 is WSHSY and CDR2 SAAADI. For the CDR3, the DNA is TGCGTCAGCGGGTTAGCGGGAGGCTCGGGCGAGCAGTACTTC. It specifies CVSGLAGGSGEQYF.

The CDR3: CASSPRSLGPLHF. Here the CDR3 DNA reads TGTGCCAGCAGCCCAAGGAGCCTCGGGCCCCTCCACTTT. The chain has TRBV5-6 and TRBJ1-6; unclear D gene. The germline V and J ends were trimmed by 4 bases and 13 bases, with 15 bases remaining between them. The V gene's germline CDR1 is SGHDT and CDR2 YYEEEE. The CDR3 runs to 13 residues.

This chain uses TRBV24-1 with TRBJ2-7; TRBD1 might be the D (6 bases). Germline loops: CDR1 KGHDR, CDR2 SFDVKD. This CDR3 comprises 13 residues. V was clipped by 4 bases and J by 3 bases, with 9 bases between them. The chain's CDR3 is CATSETGIYEQYF. In nucleotides, the CDR3 is TGTGCCACCAGTGAAACAGGGATCTACGAGCAGTACTTC.

The J gene is TRBJ2-1, the V gene TRBV27; 9 positions match TRBD2. V shed 5 bases and J 8 bases; nucleotides not matched to a gene: 16. The CDR3 is 17 amino acids. The germline V gene has CDR1 MNHEY and CDR2 SMNVEV (reference sequence). DNA of the CDR3: TGTGCCAGCAGTCGAAAAGTAGCGGGAGAACCTCGGGATGAGCAGTTCTTC. Residues: CASSRKVAGEPRDEQFF.

This clonotype was counted between two and nine times. DNA for the CDR3: TGCAGTGCTAGATCGGGACAGTTGAACACTGAAGCTTTCTTT. This encodes CSARSGQLNTEAFF. The chain employs TRBV20-1 and TRBJ1-1; the match to TRBD1 covers 7 bases. Losses at the gene ends were 2 bases for V and 0 bases for J; bases not matched to a gene: 3. Germline loops: CDR1 DFQATT, CDR2 SNEGSKA (reference sequence). CDR3 length equals 14 residues.

The chain recombines TRBV19 with TRBJ2-7; 12 bases agree with TRBD2. In germline, CDR1 is LNHDA, CDR2 SQIVND (reference sequence). V shed 6 bases, J shed 0 bases, and the junction held 0 bases outside the gene matches. The CDR3 consists of 14 residues. The CDR3 DNA reads as TGTGCCAGTAGGACTAGCGGGAGCTCCTACGAGCAGTACTTC. Its translation: CASRTSGSSYEQYF.

The chain uses TRBV7-2 and TRBJ1-2; 9 bases are shared with TRBD1. From germline, CDR1 is SGHTA and CDR2 FQGNSA. V shed 5 bases, J shed 5 bases, and the junction held 6 bases outside the gene matches. The CDR3 contains 14 residues. CDR3 DNA sequence: TGTGCCAGCAGCCGGGACAGGGACGGGTATGGCTACACCTTC. The encoded protein is CASSRDRDGYGYTF.

Within the sample, this clonotype is medium-sized. The V gene is TRBV19, the J gene TRBJ2-1, with a possible D match to TRBD1 (6 bases). The CDR3 is made up of 13 amino acids. V was cut by 4 bases and J by 7 bases, with 11 bases left in between. Germline CDR1 reads LNHDA; CDR2 reads SQIVND (reference sequence). CDR3 nucleotides: TGTGCCAGTAGTAAGCAAAGGGGGAATGAGCAGTTCTTC. It specifies CASSKQRGNEQFF. Full variable domain (rest looked up from reference TRBV19 and TRBJ2-1): DGGITQSPKYLFRKEGQNVTLSCEQNLNHDAMYWYRQDPGQGLRLIYYSQIVNDFQKGDIAEGYSVSREKKESFPLTVTSAQKNPTAFYLCASSKQRGNEQFFGPGTRLTVL.

The V call is TRBV19, the J call TRBJ1-1, with unresolved D. V lost 2 bases and J lost 5, with 9 bases in between. Germline V gives CDR1 LNHDA, CDR2 SQIVND (reference sequence). This CDR3 has 13 residues. CDR3 DNA: TGTGCCAGTAGTATAACCGGCGAAACTGAAGCTTTCTTT. Translated: CASSITGETEAFF. The full variable domain, completed using reference TRBV19 and TRBJ1-1, is DGGITQSPKYLFRKEGQNVTLSCEQNLNHDAMYWYRQDPGQGLRLIYYSQIVNDFQKGDIAEGYSVSREKKESFPLTVTSAQKNPTAFYLCASSITGETEAFFGQGTRLTVV.

The chain employs TRBV27 and TRBJ2-7; possibly TRBD2 for D (6 bases). Germline values: CDR1 MNHEY, CDR2 SMNVEV (reference sequence). The CDR3 extends over 13 amino acids. Trimming took 3 bases from V and 2 from J, leaving 8 bases between them. The CDR3 bases are TGTGCCAGCAGTTTTGGACTACCCTACGAGCAGTACTTC. Its protein is CASSFGLPYEQYF.

The V call is TRBV19, the J call TRBJ2-3; 7 bases map to TRBD1. V lost 6 bases to trimming and J lost 0 bases; unmatched junction nucleotides: 6. The CDR3 sequence is 15 residues long. Germline V gene data show CDR1 as LNHDA and CDR2 as SQIVND (reference sequence). CDR3: CASRRQGSSTDTQYF. CDR3 in DNA: TGTGCCAGTAGACGACAGGGCAGTAGCACAGATACGCAGTATTTT.

V and J are TRBV28 and TRBJ1-5; 7 nucleotides agree with TRBD1. V lost 5 bases to trimming and J lost 3 bases; unmatched junction nucleotides: 7. The CDR3 runs 15 residues. Per the germline V gene, CDR1 is MDHEN and CDR2 is SYDVKM. As DNA, the CDR3 is TGTGCCAGCAGTCCCGGGACAGTACCCAATCAGCCCCAGCATTTT. It codes for CASSPGTVPNQPQHF.

The chain carries TRBV6-1 and TRBJ1-5; D is unresolved. CDR3 length equals 15 residues. Germline CDR1 and CDR2: MNHNS and SASEGT. Deletions cut 5 bases from V and 2 bases from J, with 13 bases between. The CDR3 region is CASSPGRMGNQPQHF. As DNA, the CDR3 is TGTGCCAGCAGTCCCGGTCGTATGGGCAATCAGCCCCAGCATTTT.

This clonotype appeared a few times. The chain has TRBV2 and TRBJ1-6; TRBD1 agrees at 8 bases. This CDR3 region has 13 residues. From germline, CDR1 is SNHLY and CDR2 FYNNEI. Trimming removed 7 bases from V and 7 bases from J; junction bases left unmatched: 3. The CDR3 region is CASIRDRNSPLHF. In DNA form, the CDR3 reads TGTGCCAGCATCCGGGACAGGAATTCACCCCTCCACTTT.

J is TRBJ2-7 and V is TRBV5-4; D possibly corresponds to TRBD2 (6 bases). Per the germline V gene, CDR1 is SGHNT and CDR2 is YYREEE (reference sequence). The CDR3 sequence is 17 residues long. V lost 5 bases, J lost 7 bases, and 28 bases lay in between. The CDR3: CASRIGGPGVPTGEQYF. The CDR3 nucleotides are TGTGCCAGCAGGATTGGTGGGCCGGGAGTCCCAACGGGGGAGCAGTACTTC. Filled out from reference TRBV5-4 and TRBJ2-7, the complete variable domain reads ETGVTQSPTHLIKTRGQQVTLRCSSQSGHNTVSWYQQALGQGPQFIFQYYREEENGRGNFPPRFSGLQFPNYSSELNVNALELDDSALYLCASRIGGPGVPTGEQYFGPGTRLTVT.

This clonotype was seen a few times. The chain joins TRBV24-1 to TRBJ2-1; D not resolved. Per the germline V gene, CDR1 is KGHDR and CDR2 is SFDVKD. This CDR3 comprises 14 residues. Trimming took off 6 bases at V and 0 bases at J, with 8 bases between the two ends. The CDR3 bases are TGTGCCACCAGTTCCCAAAGCTCCTACAATGAGCAGTTCTTC. Protein: CATSSQSSYNEQFF.

The chain combines TRBV5-6 with TRBJ2-7, with 11 bases identical to TRBD1. Trimming removed 2 bases from V and 2 bases from J; junction bases left unmatched: 6. Per the germline V gene, CDR1 is SGHDT and CDR2 is YYEEEE. The CDR3 is made up of 16 amino acids. The CDR3: CASSLGQGAHPYEQYF. DNA for the CDR3: TGTGCCAGCAGCTTAGGACAGGGGGCACATCCCTACGAGCAGTACTTC.

This rearrangement joins TRBV24-1 to TRBJ1-5; the match to TRBD1 covers 11 bases. The CDR3 is 17 amino acids. From germline, CDR1 is KGHDR and CDR2 SFDVKD. The ends lost 3 bases at V and 8 bases at J; junction bases unmatched: 11. As DNA, the CDR3 is TGTGCCACCAGTGATGCTCGGGGGACAGGGGGAGGGGAGCCCCAGCATTTT. It is translated as CATSDARGTGGGEPQHF.

The rearrangement links TRBV20-1 to TRBJ2-1, with 9 positions matching TRBD2. This CDR3 has 17 amino acids. V was clipped by 0 bases and J by 0 bases; unmatched bases: 6. CDR1 is DFQATT, CDR2 SNEGSKA, per germline (reference sequence). In DNA, the CDR3 is TGCAGTGCTAGAGACCTAGCGGGGAAGCTCTCCTACAATGAGCAGTTCTTC. It encodes CSARDLAGKLSYNEQFF.

The rearrangement links TRBV20-1 to TRBJ1-6; TRBD1 is a possible D gene (6 bases). The CDR3 sequence is 15 residues long. The germline gives CDR1 DFQATT, CDR2 SNEGSKA (reference sequence). Deletions cut 1 base from V and 7 bases from J, with 14 bases between. The CDR3 loop reads CSARVRTGTNSPLHF. DNA of the CDR3: TGCAGTGCTAGAGTTCGTACAGGGACGAATTCACCCCTCCACTTT.

The V and J genes are TRBV4-1 and TRBJ1-5; 9 nucleotides line up with TRBD1. V lost 0 bases, J lost 2 bases, and 5 bases stayed unmatched. The CDR3 covers 17 residues. Per germline, CDR1 MGHRA and CDR2 YSYEKL. CDR3 amino acids: CASSQEVRQGGNQPQHF. The CDR3 nucleotides read TGCGCCAGCAGCCAAGAGGTTAGACAGGGGGGCAATCAGCCCCAGCATTTT.

This clonotype was counted only a few times. The rearrangement uses TRBV7-3 and TRBJ2-2, with D maybe TRBD1 (6 bases). V gave up 5 bases and J gave up 4 bases, with 17 bases separating them. The CDR3 runs 16 residues. Germline V gives CDR1 SGHTA, CDR2 FQGTGA. The CDR3 region is CASSPGHRASTGELFF. In DNA, the CDR3 is TGTGCCAGCAGCCCCGGTCACAGGGCCTCCACCGGGGAGCTGTTTTTT. Full variable domain (missing parts from reference TRBV7-3 and TRBJ2-2): GAGVSQTPSNKVTEKGKYVELRCDPISGHTALYWYRQSLGQGPEFLIYFQGTGAADDSGLPNDRFFAVRPEGSVSTLKIQRTERGDSAVYLCASSPGHRASTGELFFGEGSRLTVL.

The chain carries TRBV6-2 or TRBV6-3 and TRBJ1-5; D may be TRBD1 (6 bases). The CDR3 is 13 amino acids. The germline V gene has CDR1 MNHEY and CDR2 SVGEGT. The V end was cut by 8 bases, the J end by 4 bases, with 12 bases between. DNA for the CDR3: TGTGCCAGCGTTCTCAGGGGTAATCAGCCCCAGCATTTT. Translated: CASVLRGNQPQHF.

The CDR3 loop is CASSTLGSSGDEQFF. The CDR3 coding sequence is TGTGCCAGCAGCACCCTCGGGTCTAGCGGAGATGAGCAGTTCTTC. The V call is TRBV7-2, the J call TRBJ2-1, with TRBD2 matching 7 bases. This CDR3 contains 15 residues. V lost 5 bases, J lost 8 bases, and 12 bases stayed unmatched. Germline V lookup: CDR1 SGHTA, CDR2 FQGNSA. Supplemented by reference TRBV7-2 and TRBJ2-1, the full variable domain reads GAGVSQSPSNKVTEKGKDVELRCDPISGHTALYWYRQSLGQGLEFLIYFQGNSAPDKSGLPSDRFSAERTGGSVSTLTIQRTQQEDSAVYLCASSTLGSSGDEQFFGPGTRLTVL.